This section outlines one T cell receptor (beta chain) sequence together with its context. Its cognate antigen is unknown. Using immunoSEQ multiplex PCR, the repertoire was profiled, and TCRdb retains in-frame clones only, with some absent. The repertoire holds about 5,000 clones, with about 82% as singletons. The sample comes from a study of immune evolution from preneoplasia to lung adenocarcinoma. The V end was cut by 2 bases, the J end by 4 bases, with 5 bases between. The CDR3 length is 12 residues. Germline values: CDR1 MDHEN, CDR2 SYDVKM. Study conclusions and caveats: Later-stage lesions seemingly showed higher T cell density and diversity than normal lung.

The receptor's source is a donor of 70 years or more with lung adenocarcinoma. This chain joins TRBV28 and TRBJ1-1; D call uncertain. The sample comprised FFPE adjacent normal lung tissue. The CDR3 spells CASSLRVTEAFF. DNA for the CDR3: TGTGCCAGCAGTTTAAGGGTCACTGAAGCTTTCTTT.